The 29 T cell receptor beta chains listed next were all sequenced from one sample in a study of OX40 agonist ivuxolimab in advanced cancers. Sequenced by immunoSEQ multiplex PCR; TCRdb stores in-frame clones only, minus some. The repertoire holds tens of thousands of clones, with roughly 86% as singletons. The sequenced sample was CD4+ or CD8+ T cells sorted from blood, obtained in a trial of the OX40 agonist ivuxolimab. The receptors stem from an adult with an advanced solid tumor such as melanoma, head and neck, liver or kidney cancer.

This chain joins TRBV19 and TRBJ1-2, with no clear D. V dropped 2 bases and J dropped 5 bases, with 15 bases sitting between them. The V gene's germline CDR1 is LNHDA and CDR2 SQIVND (reference sequence). The CDR3 extends over 15 amino acids. The CDR3: CASSINGAGGYGYTF. CDR3 bases: TGTGCCAGTAGTATAAACGGCGCAGGAGGATATGGCTACACCTTC. The variable domain in full, completed from reference TRBV19 and TRBJ1-2, reads DGGITQSPKYLFRKEGQNVTLSCEQNLNHDAMYWYRQDPGQGLRLIYYSQIVNDFQKGDIAEGYSVSREKKESFPLTVTSAQKNPTAFYLCASSINGAGGYGYTFGSGTRLTVV.

The V call is TRBV21-1, the J call TRBJ2-3; the table's D call, TRBD2, was not checked against the DNA. TRBV21-1 is a pseudogene. This CDR3 is 15 amino acids long. CDR3 sequence reads: CASSNAGLAGDTQYF. The CDR3 nucleotides are TGTGCCAGCAGCAATGCGGGACTAGCTGGCGATACGCAGTATTTT.

The chain employs TRBV29-1 and TRBJ2-2, with 12 bases fitting TRBD1. The CDR3 is 15 residues long. In germline, CDR1 is SQVTM, CDR2 ANQGSEA. The ends lost 4 bases at V and 8 bases at J; junction bases unmatched: 8. CDR3 amino acids: CSVAPGQGAGGELFF. CDR3 DNA sequence: TGCAGCGTTGCCCCGGGACAGGGGGCAGGAGGGGAGCTGTTTTTT.

The chain combines TRBV14 with TRBJ2-2; 8 bases match TRBD1. Germline CDR1 and CDR2: SGHDN and FVKESK. This CDR3 is 16 amino acids long. Unmatched junction bases numbered 5, after V lost 4 bases and J lost 1 base. CDR3 coding DNA: TGTGCCAGCAGCCCCGGACAGGGCCTGAACACCGGGGAGCTGTTTTTT. Residues: CASSPGQGLNTGELFF. Variable domain in full (rest from reference TRBV14 and TRBJ2-2): EAGVTQFPSHSVIEKGQTVTLRCDPISGHDNLYWYRRVMGKEIKFLLHFVKESKQDESGMPNNRFLAERTGGTYSTLKVQPAELEDSGVYFCASSPGQGLNTGELFFGEGSRLTVL.

This chain joins TRBV5-1 and TRBJ1-4, with D maybe TRBD1 (5 bases). CDR1 and CDR2 (germline): SGHRS, YFSETQ. The CDR3 extends over 19 amino acids. Trimming removed 0 bases at V and 8 bases at J, with 26 bases between. CDR3 nucleotides: TGCGCCAGCAGCTTGGTAAGGGAACGGGAGGAGGGGTTTAAGGAAAAACTGTTTTTT. This sequence encodes CASSLVREREEGFKEKLFF.

This clone was picked up a small number of times. The V and J genes are TRBV5-4 and TRBJ1-1, with D hard to call. This CDR3 is built from 13 residues. From germline, CDR1 is SGHNT and CDR2 YYREEE (reference sequence). V was trimmed by 4 bases and J by 0 bases, leaving 7 bases between them. DNA for the CDR3: TGTGCCAGCAGCCGGGTTATGAACACTGAAGCTTTCTTT. Its protein product is CASSRVMNTEAFF.

This sequence joins TRBV28 and TRBJ1-2; unclear D gene. V lost 5 bases and J lost 8, with 9 bases in between. CDR1 is MDHEN and CDR2 is SYDVKM in the germline V gene. CDR3 length: 11 residues. The CDR3 protein is CASSANEGYTF. The CDR3 DNA sequence: TGTGCCAGCAGTGCAAATGAGGGCTACACCTTC.

The CDR3 loop is CASSFDRDYGYTF. The CDR3 DNA follows: TGCGCCAGCAGCTTCGACAGGGATTATGGCTACACCTTC. The chain couples TRBV10-1 to TRBJ1-2; 7 bases align to TRBD1. V lost 6 bases and J lost 5; bases outside the gene matches: 6. From germline, CDR1 is WNHNN and CDR2 SYGVQD (reference sequence). There are 13 residues in the CDR3.

The rearrangement links TRBV7-2 to TRBJ1-2; possibly TRBD1 for D (5 bases). Germline V gene data show CDR1 as SGHTA and CDR2 as FQGNSA. This CDR3 comprises 12 residues. V lost 5 bases and J 5 bases, leaving 9 bases between the germline ends. The CDR3 here is CASSRDSYGYTF. In nucleotides, the CDR3 is TGTGCCAGCAGCCGGGACTCGTATGGCTACACCTTC.

V gene TRBV6-1 combines with J gene TRBJ2-3; TRBD1 or TRBD2 may be the D gene (5 bases each). Trimming took 8 bases from V and 4 from J, leaving 19 bases between them. The CDR3 runs 15 residues. Germline V gene sequence: CDR1 MNHNS, CDR2 SASEGT. In nucleotides, the CDR3 is TGTGCCAGCTCAGAAGCCCCAGGGAGTGCAGATACGCAGTATTTT. Residues: CASSEAPGSADTQYF.

CDR3 DNA: TGTGCCAGCAGCCGGGTCTCTGGGACAGGTCATATAGGACCCAATGAGCAGTTCTTC. Translation gives CASSRVSGTGHIGPNEQFF. This chain links TRBV7-2 with TRBJ2-1, with TRBD1 matching over 8 bases. The CDR3 loop spans 19 amino acids. Unmatched junction bases numbered 21, after V lost 5 bases and J lost 6 bases. Germline CDR1 reads SGHTA; CDR2 reads FQGNSA.

The genes are TRBV2 and TRBJ2-1, with TRBD1 identical over 7 bases. The germline CDR1 and CDR2 sequences are SNHLY and FYNNEI. V lost 7 bases and J lost 5; bases outside the gene matches: 5. This CDR3 region has 13 residues. The CDR3 reads CASTTGNDNEQFF. CDR3 sequence (DNA): TGTGCCAGCACGACAGGGAACGACAATGAGCAGTTCTTC.

The chain is built from TRBV6-1 and TRBJ2-7; 8 nucleotides line up with TRBD1. After removal of 6 bases from V and 5 bases from J, the junction contained 12 bases not matched to a gene. The length of the CDR3 is 15 residues. Germline V CDR1 and CDR2: MNHNS, SASEGT. The CDR3 spells CASRAKHQGANEQYF. The CDR3 DNA sequence: TGTGCCAGCAGAGCGAAGCACCAGGGGGCCAACGAGCAGTACTTC.

A word on this clone: The limits of the CDR3 on the DNA are not certain, so only TCRdb's listed CDR3 is given. V usage is TRBV27 and J usage is TRBJ2-1. Germline V gene sequence: CDR1 MNHEY, CDR2 SMNVEV (reference sequence). The length of the CDR3 is 13 amino acids, counting both ends. The CDR3 region is CASSSLWEREQFF.

This chain joins TRBV13 and TRBJ2-2, with D hard to call. Germline V gene sequence: CDR1 PRHDT, CDR2 FYEKMQ (reference sequence). The CDR3 sequence is 14 residues long. Deletions cut 4 bases from V and 0 bases from J, with 6 bases between. The CDR3 region has the DNA TGTGCCAGCAGCTATGGGACGAACACCGGGGAGCTGTTTTTT. As protein: CASSYGTNTGELFF.

This sequence joins TRBV5-1 and TRBJ1-2; D is unclear. With 0 bases removed from V and 8 bases from J, the gap between germline ends came to 11 bases. Germline assignment: CDR1 SGHRS and CDR2 YFSETQ. The CDR3 length is 13 residues. The CDR3 DNA follows: TGCGCCAGCAGCTTGGCCCCCGGCGAAGGCTACACCTTC. Translating gives CASSLAPGEGYTF.

The count of this clone is one. The chain carries TRBV5-1 and TRBJ2-2, with D possibly matching TRBD1 (5 bases). The CDR3 extends over 16 amino acids. V gave up 0 bases and J gave up 1 base, with 10 bases separating them. Germline V gene lookup returns CDR1 SGHRS and CDR2 YFSETQ. The CDR3 spells CASSLAVGLNTGELFF. DNA for the CDR3: TGCGCCAGCAGCTTGGCCGTGGGGCTGAACACCGGGGAGCTGTTTTTT. Looking up the rest from reference TRBV5-1 and TRBJ2-2 gives the full variable domain: KAGVTQTPRYLIKTRGQQVTLSCSPISGHRSVSWYQQTPGQGLQFLFEYFSETQRNKGNFPGRFSGRQFSNSRSEMNVSTLELGDSALYLCASSLAVGLNTGELFFGEGSRLTVL.

This chain joins TRBV5-1 and TRBJ2-5; 12 positions match TRBD2. J lost 2 bases, V lost 5 bases, and 7 bases had no gene match. Germline V CDR1 and CDR2: SGHRS, YFSETQ. This CDR3 has 16 amino acids. The CDR3 sequence: CASRRLAGVWQETQYF. As DNA, the CDR3 is TGCGCCAGCAGACGACTAGCGGGAGTGTGGCAAGAGACCCAGTACTTC.

This clone was found once. CDR3: CASSEWGEGPEQYF. The CDR3 DNA reads as TGTGCCAGCAGTGAATGGGGGGAGGGGCCCGAGCAGTACTTC. The chain joins TRBV25-1 to TRBJ2-7; 7 bases are a match to TRBD2. This CDR3 has 14 amino acids. Germline V lookup: CDR1 MGHDK, CDR2 SYGVNS. The trim removed 1 base at V and 6 bases at J, leaving 6 bases unmatched.

For the CDR3, the DNA is TGTGCCAGCAGCCTCCCAGACAGGGGTTACGAGCAGTACTTC. Its protein product is CASSLPDRGYEQYF. The chain has TRBV28 and TRBJ2-7, with 8 bases fitting TRBD1. Germline CDR1 is MDHEN and CDR2 is SYDVKM. Losses at the gene ends were 6 bases for V and 4 bases for J; bases not matched to a gene: 8. This CDR3 has 14 amino acids.

The rearrangement links TRBV10-1 to TRBJ2-1; no firm D call. The CDR3 spans 16 residues. Trimming shortened V by 3 bases and J by 0 bases, and 12 bases separated the two germline ends. Germline V gene data show CDR1 as WNHNN and CDR2 as SYGVQD (reference sequence). The chain's CDR3 is CASSDPGRSSYNEQFF. The CDR3 coding sequence is TGCGCCAGCAGTGACCCCGGAAGGAGCTCCTACAATGAGCAGTTCTTC.

V is TRBV6-1 and J is TRBJ1-1; D is unclear. The V gene lost 4 bases and the J gene lost 3 bases, with 15 bases spanning the gap. There are 15 residues in the CDR3. CDR1 is MNHNS, CDR2 SASEGT, per germline. The CDR3 nucleotides read TGTGCCAGCAGTGTTGACGGGCAGACCTACACTGAAGCTTTCTTT. Its translation: CASSVDGQTYTEAFF.

V is TRBV18 and J is TRBJ1-1, with D possibly TRBD1 on 5 matching bases. There are 14 residues in the CDR3. CDR1 KGHSH and CDR2 LQKENI come from the germline V gene. The V end lost 2 bases, the J end lost 4 bases, and 11 bases lay between the germline ends. The CDR3 nucleotides are TGTGCCAGCTCACCAGGGGGGAGTGGCACTGAAGCTTTCTTT. Protein: CASSPGGSGTEAFF. Using reference TRBV18 and TRBJ1-1 for the parts outside the CDR3, the full variable domain is NAGVMQNPRHLVRRRGQEARLRCSPMKGHSHVYWYRQLPEEGLKFMVYLQKENIIDESGMPKERFSAEFPKEGPSILRIQQVVRGDSAAYFCASSPGGSGTEAFFGQGTRLTVV.

The chain couples TRBV20-1 to TRBJ1-1; D gene unclear. Germline values: CDR1 DFQATT, CDR2 SNEGSKA (reference sequence). CDR3 length equals 11 residues. The V end lost 3 bases, the J end lost 6 bases, and 8 bases lay between the germline ends. This CDR3 reads CSASSGSEAFF. As DNA, the CDR3 is TGCAGTGCTAGCTCCGGGTCTGAAGCTTTCTTT.

This clone appeared once. The chain carries TRBV25-1 and TRBJ2-4; 7 nucleotides match TRBD1. Germline values: CDR1 MGHDK, CDR2 SYGVNS. The CDR3 has 15 residues. V gave up 5 bases and J gave up 3 bases; unmatched junction bases: 7. CDR3 residues: CASSNYRGNKNIQYF. CDR3 nucleotides: TGTGCCAGCAGTAACTACAGGGGTAACAAAAACATTCAGTACTTC. Combining the CDR3 with reference TRBV25-1 and TRBJ2-4 gives the whole variable domain EADIYQTPRYLVIGTGKKITLECSQTMGHDKMYWYQQDPGMELHLIHYSYGVNSTEKGDLSSESTVSRIRTEHFPLTLESARPSHTSQYLCASSNYRGNKNIQYFGAGTRLSVL.

V is TRBV6-5 and J is TRBJ1-2, with TRBD1 identical over 11 bases. The CDR3 contains 14 residues. Trimming took 4 bases from V and 9 from J; bases not matched to a gene: 7. Germline loops: CDR1 MNHEY, CDR2 SVGAGI. The CDR3 loop reads CASSSAGTGGSYTF. CDR3 bases: TGTGCCAGCAGTTCTGCCGGGACAGGGGGTAGCTACACCTTC.

This clone showed up just a few times. The J gene is TRBJ1-1, the V gene TRBV5-1, with D perhaps matching TRBD1 (6 bases). CDR1 and CDR2 from the germline V gene are SGHRS and YFSETQ. With 5 bases removed from V and 0 bases from J, the gap between germline ends came to 8 bases. The CDR3 covers 13 residues. CDR3 DNA sequence: TGCGCCAGCAGTGGACAGTTGAACACTGAAGCTTTCTTT. Translated: CASSGQLNTEAFF.

The chain links TRBV5-4 to TRBJ2-5; 8 bases match TRBD2. Unmatched junction bases numbered 5, after V lost 3 bases and J lost 4 bases. Germline loops: CDR1 SGHNT, CDR2 YYREEE (reference sequence). The length of the CDR3 is 14 residues. The CDR3: CASSSIAGRETQYF. For the CDR3, the DNA is TGTGCCAGCAGCTCAATAGCGGGGCGAGAGACCCAGTACTTC.

As to this clone: One junction end does not reproduce the germline sequence, and a read error may be involved. The sample holds other DNA sequences that translate to the same CDR3. The rearrangement uses TRBV5-6 and TRBJ2-6; possibly TRBD1 for D (5 bases). The germline V gene has CDR1 SGHDT and CDR2 YYEEEE. The CDR3 has 14 amino acids. The CDR3 spells CASRGTTGANVLTF. The CDR3 DNA sequence: TGTGCCAGCAGGGGCACCACTGGGGCCAACGTCCTGACTTTT.